The clone carrying this TCR beta chain has just a few counts. Its antigen is not identified. It was RNA transcripts that yielded the amplified TCR beta CDR3 regions. The HTBI set primed first-round TCR CDR3 RT-PCR. TCRdb reanalysed the multiplex PCR reads using MiXCR and keeps one entry per CDR3 protein. The sample has some 560,000 distinct CDR3 sequences, around 15% seen once. This specimen comes from a study of T cells in Graves' hyperthyroidism and ophthalmopathy. Recently diagnosed hyperthyroidism of less than 2 months' duration affected patients aged 18 to 65. Study conclusions and caveats: Ophthalmopathy was model-predicted a median about 6.9 months pre-onset.

The germline CDR1 and CDR2 sequences are SNHLY and FYNNEI. This CDR3 is built from 14 residues. V was pared by 7 bases and J by 4 bases, with 8 bases of the junction left unmatched. This TCR was sampled from a woman between 35 and 50 years old with Graves' hyperthyroidism. Sequenced material: blood. The chain employs TRBV2 and TRBJ2-3, with 7 bases aligning to TRBD1. DNA of the CDR3: TGTGCCAGCAAGGGGGCCCTCCTCGCAGATACGCAGTATTTT. Protein product: CASKGALLADTQYF.